The 19 T cell receptor beta chains given below trace back to one sample, sequenced in a study of T cells expressing NK-cell markers. Reanalyzing the 5' RACE reads, TCRdb keeps one entry per CDR3 protein, without DNA. Its listing shows about 190,000 distinct CDR3 sequences. Input material: blood T cells: a sorted CD56 or NKG2C T cell subset, CD4+ or CD8+ T cells, or bulk PBMC T cells (not recorded which). The receptors derive from a man aged 18 to 69 in good health.

The J gene is TRBJ1-5, the V gene TRBV4-2. Per the germline V gene, CDR1 is LGHNA and CDR2 is YNFKEQ. CDR3 length: 15 amino acids. CDR3 sequence: CASSQDLYSNQPQHF.

V and J are TRBV19 and TRBJ2-7; absent DNA, TCRdb's TRBD1 call cannot be checked. The V gene's germline CDR1 is LNHDA and CDR2 SQIVND (reference sequence). The CDR3 sequence is 14 residues long. The CDR3: CASSSRQGAAEQYF.

CDR3 region: CASSQDRVGYEQYF. The chain uses TRBV6-1 and TRBJ2-7; TCRdb designates TRBD1, a call that cannot be tested without DNA. The CDR3 runs to 14 residues. Germline CDR1 reads MNHNS; CDR2 reads SASEGT.

This chain links TRBV14 with TRBJ1-3; the TCRdb D gene call, TRBD1, has no DNA to confirm it. Germline CDR1 SGHDN, CDR2 FVKESK. The CDR3 is made up of 14 amino acids. The chain's CDR3 is CASSQQGFANTIYF.

This rearrangement joins TRBV20-1 to TRBJ2-5; there is no DNA to check the TCRdb D call of TRBD1. The CDR3 consists of 12 residues. Germline V gene lookup returns CDR1 DFQATT and CDR2 SNEGSKA (reference sequence). The chain's CDR3 is CSARGGLETQYF.

The chain uses TRBV6-2 or TRBV6-3 and TRBJ2-1; with no DNA, the TCRdb D assignment of TRBD1 cannot be verified. This CDR3 is built from 15 residues. From germline, CDR1 is MNHEY and CDR2 SVGEGT. The CDR3 is CASSYSDRDGNEQFF.

The rearrangement joins TRBV5-1 to TRBJ1-1; TCRdb returns TRBD1, unconfirmable since there is no DNA. The CDR3 extends over 14 amino acids. CDR1 is SGHRS and CDR2 is YFSETQ in the germline V gene. The CDR3 sequence: CASSLGQGYTEAFF.

This chain links TRBV6-1 with TRBJ1-1. The CDR3 consists of 18 residues. Germline values: CDR1 MNHNS, CDR2 SASEGT. This CDR3 is CASSEAREAVGWNTEAFF.

V usage is TRBV19 and J usage is TRBJ1-5; TCRdb's D call of TRBD1 is untestable without DNA. This CDR3 is built from 15 residues. Germline values: CDR1 LNHDA, CDR2 SQIVND (reference sequence). CDR3 residues: CASSIGGQDNQPQHF.

The chain has TRBV4-2 and TRBJ2-3; checking the TCRdb D call of TRBD2 is not possible without DNA. This CDR3 contains 18 residues. Germline CDR1 and CDR2: LGHNA and YNFKEQ. CDR3 amino acids: CASSVGTSGGSQMDTQYF.

This sequence joins TRBV13 and TRBJ2-3; TCRdb reports TRBD2, a call that lacks DNA to check it against. The V gene's germline CDR1 is PRHDT and CDR2 FYEKMQ (reference sequence). The CDR3 covers 15 residues. CDR3 region: CASSFEISETDTQYF.

The genes are TRBV5-1 and TRBJ1-6. CDR3 size: 13 residues. Germline CDR1 SGHRS, CDR2 YFSETQ. The CDR3 sequence: CASSLGGSSPLHF.

V gene TRBV5-1 combines with J gene TRBJ2-3; with no DNA, the TCRdb D assignment of TRBD2 cannot be verified. The CDR3 is 16 amino acids. Per germline, CDR1 SGHRS and CDR2 YFSETQ. CDR3 protein: CASSVASGGSTDTQYF.

This rearrangement joins TRBV2 to TRBJ2-1; TCRdb proposes TRBD1, but this gene call is untestable without DNA. The germline gives CDR1 SNHLY, CDR2 FYNNEI. The CDR3 runs to 17 residues. Here the CDR3 reads CASKEDRVLLEGNEQFF.

This chain links TRBV29-1 with TRBJ2-2; checking the TCRdb D call of TRBD1 is not possible without DNA. The CDR3 is 14 amino acids. Germline CDR1 SQVTM, CDR2 ANQGSEA. CDR3 region: CSVEFGRGPGELFF.

The chain employs TRBV2 and TRBJ1-2; lacking DNA, the TRBD1 call made by TCRdb goes unchecked. The CDR3 runs to 15 residues. The V gene's germline CDR1 is SNHLY and CDR2 FYNNEI. Here the CDR3 reads CAVQGLKLSNYGYTF. Together with reference TRBV2 and TRBJ1-2, the CDR3 gives the full variable domain: EPEVTQTPSHQVTQMGQEVILRCVPISNHLYFYWYRQILGQKVEFLVSFYNNEISEKSEIFDDQFSVERPDGSNFTLKIRSTKLEDSAMYFCAVQGLKLSNYGYTFGSGTRLTVV.

The chain employs TRBV6-1 and TRBJ2-5. CDR3 length: 14 amino acids. Germline-derived CDR1 and CDR2 are MNHNS and SASEGT. CDR3 in amino acids: CASTQRTWQETQYF.

The chain recombines TRBV27 with TRBJ2-1; the TCRdb call, TRBD2, lacks DNA for checking. The germline V gene has CDR1 MNHEY and CDR2 SMNVEV (reference sequence). This CDR3 comprises 13 residues. CDR3 region: CASSLVVEDEQFF.

The J gene is TRBJ1-6, the V gene TRBV9. This CDR3 spans 15 amino acids. The germline V gene has CDR1 SGDLS and CDR2 YYNGEE. This CDR3 is CASSGLWASNSPLHF.